One sample yielded the 19 T cell receptor beta chains listed below, sequenced in a study of T cell responses to AZD1222 COVID-19 vaccine. Some clones are missing from TCRdb's copy, which holds only in-frame ones; the method was immunoSEQ multiplex PCR. The sample yields under 100,000 clones, around 92% seen once. The sequencing used peripheral blood, collected on day 0 of MenACWY control vaccination. Receptors originate from an adult in good health.

This clone was seen a few times. The CDR3 nucleotides read TGTGCCAGCATGGGGGCCTACGAGCAGTACTTC. Amino acid sequence: CASMGAYEQYF. The chain combines TRBV12-3 or TRBV12-4 with TRBJ2-7, with D perhaps matching TRBD1 or TRBD2 (5 bases each). Trimming stripped 7 bases from V and 2 bases from J, with 6 bases between. The CDR3 sequence is 11 residues long.

The V and J genes are TRBV19 and TRBJ1-4; 7 nucleotides align to TRBD1. Per the germline V gene, CDR1 is LNHDA and CDR2 is SQIVND (reference sequence). The CDR3 runs 15 residues. V shed 3 bases, J shed 5 bases, and the junction held 6 bases outside the gene matches. The chain's CDR3 is CASSILDRRNEKLFF. DNA for the CDR3: TGTGCCAGTAGTATTTTGGACAGGAGGAATGAAAAACTGTTTTTT.

The chain combines TRBV10-3 with TRBJ2-1, with 8 bases matching TRBD1. The CDR3 spans 14 residues. Unmatched junction bases numbered 10, after V lost 0 bases and J lost 15 bases. Germline values: CDR1 ENHRY, CDR2 SYGVKD. The CDR3 DNA is TGTGCCATCAGTGAGTCGCAGCAGGGGGCGAAGTTGTTCTTC. Its protein product is CAISESQQGAKLFF.

This chain joins TRBV19 and TRBJ1-2; TRBD1 aligns across 8 bases. The CDR3 is 16 residues long. The junction had 7 bases not matched to a gene; V was cut back by 4 bases and J by 0 bases. Per germline, CDR1 LNHDA and CDR2 SQIVND (reference sequence). As DNA, the CDR3 is TGTGCCAGTAGTACCCGACAGGGGCAAACTAACTATGGCTACACCTTC. The encoded protein is CASSTRQGQTNYGYTF.

This clone has a single count. The chain joins TRBV3-1 (or the pseudogene TRBV3-2) to TRBJ2-1; the match to TRBD2 covers 12 bases. The CDR3 covers 16 residues. J gave up 3 bases and V 4 bases, and 4 bases lay outside the gene matches. Looked up from germline, CDR1 is LGHDT and CDR2 is YNNKEL (reference sequence). In DNA form, the CDR3 reads TGTGCCAGCAGCCCTTGGACTAGCGGGGACTACAATGAGCAGTTCTTC. Residues: CASSPWTSGDYNEQFF.

Only one count was recorded for this clone. The chain carries TRBV27 and TRBJ2-7, with 13 nucleotides matching TRBD2. The V gene's germline CDR1 is MNHEY and CDR2 SMNVEV (reference sequence). V was pared by 10 bases and J by 4 bases, with 4 bases of the junction left unmatched. There are 13 residues in the CDR3. For the CDR3, the DNA is TGTGCCACCCAGACTAGCGGGAGGTACGAGCAGTACTTC. Protein: CATQTSGRYEQYF.

DNA of the CDR3: TGTGCCAGCAGCAAAGTCGGCTCGGCAGGGAACTACGAGCAGTACTTC. It translates to CASSKVGSAGNYEQYF. The chain joins TRBV21-1 to TRBJ2-7; the table's D gene call, TRBD1, was not cross checked with the DNA. TRBV21-1 is shown as a pseudogene. The CDR3 sequence is 16 residues long.

The chain carries TRBV18 and TRBJ1-2; possible D gene TRBD1, 6 bases. CDR3 length: 13 amino acids. Trimming stripped 2 bases from V and 7 bases from J, with 11 bases between. In germline, CDR1 is KGHSH, CDR2 LQKENI. In nucleotides, the CDR3 is TGTGCCAGCTCACCATTACAGGGCTCTGGCTACACCTTC. Protein: CASSPLQGSGYTF.

This clone showed up just once. This chain's CDR3 is CASSRDGSSYEQYF. The CDR3 DNA follows: TGCGCCAGCAGCCGTGACGGGAGCTCCTACGAGCAGTACTTC. The chain carries TRBV5-1 and TRBJ2-7, with D maybe TRBD2 (6 bases). This CDR3 contains 14 residues. CDR1 is SGHRS and CDR2 is YFSETQ in the germline V gene. Trimming cost V 4 bases and J 0 bases, with 11 bases left between them. The full variable domain, in which reference TRBV5-1 and TRBJ2-7 provide the parts outside the CDR3, is KAGVTQTPRYLIKTRGQQVTLSCSPISGHRSVSWYQQTPGQGLQFLFEYFSETQRNKGNFPGRFSGRQFSNSRSEMNVSTLELGDSALYLCASSRDGSSYEQYFGPGTRLTVT.

The V and J genes are TRBV27 and TRBJ2-5; maybe TRBD2 (5 bases). V was pared by 1 base and J by 0 bases, with 9 bases between. The CDR3 has 15 residues. CDR1 and CDR2 from the germline V gene are MNHEY and SMNVEV (reference sequence). The CDR3 nucleotides are TGTGCCAGCAGTTTATTAAGCGGTTACCAAGAGACCCAGTACTTC. This codes for CASSLLSGYQETQYF.

The chain joins TRBV7-9 to TRBJ2-1; D call uncertain. This CDR3 is 15 amino acids long. Trimming took 2 bases from V and 4 from J, leaving 12 bases between them. Germline loops: CDR1 SEHNR, CDR2 FQNEAQ (reference sequence). Here the CDR3 DNA reads TGTGCCAGCAGCTTAACGTCTACCGGATACAATGAGCAGTTCTTC. Its translation: CASSLTSTGYNEQFF.

The rearrangement joins TRBV2 to TRBJ1-4, with TRBD1 as a possible D gene (5 bases). V was clipped by 7 bases and J by 5 bases, with 14 bases between them. CDR1 SNHLY and CDR2 FYNNEI come from the germline V gene. The CDR3 runs to 14 residues. This CDR3 is CASNSPGGNEKLFF. CDR3 sequence (DNA): TGTGCCAGCAACTCGCCGGGGGGGAATGAAAAACTGTTTTTT.

This rearrangement joins TRBV28 to TRBJ2-5; 7 bases map to TRBD2. Germline loops: CDR1 MDHEN, CDR2 SYDVKM. CDR3 size: 14 residues. V shed 3 bases and J 5 bases; nucleotides not matched to a gene: 6. The CDR3 DNA reads TGTGCCAGCAGTTTCCTAGCGGAGTTGGAGACCCAGTACTTC. It codes for CASSFLAELETQYF.

The rearrangement links TRBV29-1 to TRBJ1-3, with 8 bases lining up with TRBD1. Trimming at V came to 1 base and at J to 5 bases, leaving 1 base not matched to a gene. The CDR3 loop spans 13 amino acids. Looked up from germline, CDR1 is SQVTM and CDR2 is ANQGSEA. The CDR3 loop reads CSVEGTGRNTIYF. The DNA of the CDR3 is TGCAGCGTTGAAGGGACAGGGAGAAACACCATATATTTT.

The chain carries TRBV3-1 (or the pseudogene TRBV3-2) and TRBJ1-6; D is uncertain. Germline V gives CDR1 LGHDT, CDR2 YNNKEL (reference sequence). The CDR3 loop spans 14 amino acids. V was pared by 4 bases and J by 6 bases, with 10 bases between. CDR3 residues: CASSPTQGNSPLHF. The CDR3 DNA reads TGTGCCAGCAGCCCGACCCAAGGTAATTCACCCCTCCACTTT.

This rearrangement joins TRBV19 to TRBJ2-3; 9 positions match TRBD2. CDR1 is LNHDA and CDR2 is SQIVND in the germline V gene (reference sequence). The CDR3 runs 14 residues. Trimming removed 4 bases from V and 4 bases from J; junction bases left unmatched: 3. The CDR3 spells CASSSGGAADTQYF. CDR3 sequence (DNA): TGTGCCAGTAGTAGCGGGGGGGCCGCAGATACGCAGTATTTT. Drawing the rest from reference TRBV19 and TRBJ2-3, the complete variable domain is DGGITQSPKYLFRKEGQNVTLSCEQNLNHDAMYWYRQDPGQGLRLIYYSQIVNDFQKGDIAEGYSVSREKKESFPLTVTSAQKNPTAFYLCASSSGGAADTQYFGPGTRLTVL.

This clone was seen a few times. The V gene is TRBV5-1, the J gene TRBJ1-2; 7 positions match TRBD1. CDR1 and CDR2 from the germline V gene are SGHRS and YFSETQ. The CDR3 sequence is 15 residues long. Losses at the gene ends were 4 bases for V and 4 bases for J; bases not matched to a gene: 10. CDR3 in amino acids: CASSRNRGLAYGYTF. The CDR3 nucleotides read TGCGCCAGCAGCCGAAACAGGGGACTGGCCTATGGCTACACCTTC.

This chain joins TRBV5-1 and TRBJ2-5, with D maybe TRBD2 (5 bases). CDR1 is SGHRS, CDR2 YFSETQ, per germline. V lost 0 bases, J lost 5 bases, and 8 bases lay in between. This CDR3 has 13 residues. The CDR3: CASSLASGETQYF. CDR3 in DNA: TGCGCCAGCAGCTTGGCCTCGGGGGAGACCCAGTACTTC.

The chain employs TRBV29-1 and TRBJ2-7, with D possibly matching TRBD1 (5 bases). The CDR3 is made up of 13 amino acids. Germline CDR1 reads SQVTM; CDR2 reads ANQGSEA. Trimming took 4 bases from V and 0 from J, leaving 10 bases between them. CDR3 in amino acids: CSVARGLSYEQYF. CDR3 coding DNA: TGCAGCGTTGCAAGGGGCCTCTCCTACGAGCAGTACTTC.